This is a list of T cell receptor beta chains from one sample in a study of PD-L1 blockade in urothelial cancer. Using immunoSEQ multiplex PCR, the repertoire was profiled, and TCRdb retains in-frame clones only, with some absent. Of 35,000 to 40,000 clones in the sample, approximately 86% were seen once. The input for sequencing was PBMCs, taken around atezolizumab (anti-PD-L1) treatment. The receptors here all came from a man in his 60s with urothelial cancer. Both conserved end residues are part of each CDR3. D genes are given only for firm matches. Clone size appears in some rows only: once, few, many, or a class for an expanded clone.

V gene,D gene,clone size,J gene,CDR3 protein,CDR3 DNA
TRBV4-1,.,.,TRBJ2-1,CASSRTVYNEQFF,TGCGCCAGCAGCCGGACAGTCTACAATGAGCAGTTCTTC
TRBV28,TRBD1,.,TRBJ2-4,CASSLGLDRGRPYF,TGTGCCAGCAGTTTAGGGTTGGACAGGGGGAGGCCGTACTTC
TRBV5-1,.,.,TRBJ1-5,CASSPTGLSNQPQHF,TGCGCCAGCAGCCCCACAGGTTTGAGCAATCAGCCCCAGCATTTT
TRBV18,.,.,TRBJ2-3,CASSPWTGFGDTQYF,TGTGCCAGCTCGCCGTGGACTGGGTTTGGGGATACGCAGTATTTT
TRBV5-5,.,.,TRBJ1-5,CASSLYQGPSNQPQHF,TGTGCCAGCAGCTTGTACCAGGGTCCTAGCAATCAGCCCCAGCATTTT
TRBV5-8,.,few,TRBJ1-2,CASSSEINYGYTF,TGTGCCAGCAGCTCTGAGATCAACTATGGCTACACCTTC
TRBV6-5,TRBD1,.,TRBJ1-2,CASSQISGQYGYTF,TGTGCCAGCAGTCAGATTTCGGGACAGTATGGCTACACCTTC
TRBV30,TRBD1,.,TRBJ1-1,CAWGDSPEAFF,TGTGCCTGGGGGGACAGTCCTGAAGCTTTCTTT
TRBV27,.,.,TRBJ2-2,CASLLGGANTGELFF,TGTGCCAGCCTATTGGGCGGGGCGAACACCGGGGAGCTGTTTTTT
TRBV15,.,.,TRBJ1-1,CATSPIRDKNTEAFF,TGTGCCACCAGCCCCATCCGGGACAAAAACACTGAAGCTTTCTTT
TRBV6-1,TRBD1,.,TRBJ2-7,CASSPWTGGSYEQYF,TGTGCCAGCAGCCCCTGGACAGGGGGCTCCTACGAGCAGTACTTC